The source of this T cell receptor (beta chain) is a study of cytomegalovirus exposure and HLA in healthy donors. Across the whole study: The early release's HLA-typed donors yielded roughly 85 million unique TCRs.

Whole-study results and caveats: In a later analysis, TCR beta V- and J-gene trimming showed a link to a missense DCLRE1C variant.

Every donor was a healthy person donating bone marrow. PCR employed 60 Vbeta and 13 Jbeta primers. Generated by immunoSEQ multiplex PCR, the TCRdb table keeps only in-frame clones and is missing some. This sample's clone table lists 45,000 or so clones. With regard to this clone: No antigen is known for it.

Sequences were obtained from PBMCs. The receptor comes from a male donor in good health and CMV-seronegative.

The CDR3 sequence: CASSDRTGGNTEAFF. The CDR3 DNA sequence: TGTGCCAGCAGCGACCGGACAGGGGGGAACACTGAAGCTTTCTTT. This chain links TRBV6-5 with TRBJ1-1; 10 bases map to TRBD1. This CDR3 is 15 amino acids long. The V gene end was trimmed by 6 bases and the J gene end by 1 base; junction bases not matched to a gene: 5. From germline, CDR1 is MNHEY and CDR2 SVGAGI.